This T cell receptor (beta chain) derives from a study of T cell responses to AZD1222 COVID-19 vaccine. The assay was immunoSEQ multiplex PCR, and TCRdb's table has in-frame clones only and misses some. The sample lists roughly 65,000 clones, about three quarters occurring once. The CDR3 sequence is 13 residues long. V was shortened by 0 bases and J by 5 bases, with 6 bases between the two germline ends. CDR1 is MNHEY, CDR2 SVGAGI, per germline. The V gene is TRBV6-5, the J gene TRBJ2-3, with D uncertain. This receptor was taken from an adult in good health. The sample in question was peripheral blood, obtained on day 0 of AZD1222 vaccination. The CDR3: CASSYSIRDTQYF. CDR3 DNA sequence: TGTGCCAGCAGTTACTCGATACGAGATACGCAGTATTTT.